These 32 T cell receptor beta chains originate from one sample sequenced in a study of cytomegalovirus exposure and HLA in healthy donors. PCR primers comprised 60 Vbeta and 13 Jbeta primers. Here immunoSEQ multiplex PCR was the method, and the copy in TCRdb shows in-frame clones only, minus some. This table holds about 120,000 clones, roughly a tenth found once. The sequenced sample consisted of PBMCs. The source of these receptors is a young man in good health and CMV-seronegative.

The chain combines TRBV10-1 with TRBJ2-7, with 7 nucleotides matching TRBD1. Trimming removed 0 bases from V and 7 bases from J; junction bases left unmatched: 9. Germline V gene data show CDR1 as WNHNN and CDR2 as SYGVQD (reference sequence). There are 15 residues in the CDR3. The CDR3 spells CASSESGTDSWEQYF. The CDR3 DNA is TGCGCCAGCAGTGAGTCCGGGACAGACAGCTGGGAGCAGTACTTC.

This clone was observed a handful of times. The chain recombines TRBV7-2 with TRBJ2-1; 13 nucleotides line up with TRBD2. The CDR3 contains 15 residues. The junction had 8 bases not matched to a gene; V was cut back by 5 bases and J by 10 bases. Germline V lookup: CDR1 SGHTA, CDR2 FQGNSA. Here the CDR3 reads CASSEGGLAGVEQFF. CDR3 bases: TGTGCCAGCAGCGAGGGAGGACTAGCGGGGGTGGAGCAGTTCTTC. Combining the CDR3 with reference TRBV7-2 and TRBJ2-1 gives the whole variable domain GAGVSQSPSNKVTEKGKDVELRCDPISGHTALYWYRQSLGQGLEFLIYFQGNSAPDKSGLPSDRFSAERTGGSVSTLTIQRTQQEDSAVYLCASSEGGLAGVEQFFGPGTRLTVL.

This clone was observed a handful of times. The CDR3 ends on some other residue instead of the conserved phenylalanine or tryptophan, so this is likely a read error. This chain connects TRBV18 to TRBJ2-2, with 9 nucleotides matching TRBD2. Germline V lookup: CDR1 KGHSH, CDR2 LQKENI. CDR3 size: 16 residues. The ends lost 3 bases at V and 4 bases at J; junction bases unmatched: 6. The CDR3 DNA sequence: TGTGCCAGCTCACCCCGGGCTAGCGGGGCCACCGGGGAGCTGTTTGTT. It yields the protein CASSPRASGATGELFV.

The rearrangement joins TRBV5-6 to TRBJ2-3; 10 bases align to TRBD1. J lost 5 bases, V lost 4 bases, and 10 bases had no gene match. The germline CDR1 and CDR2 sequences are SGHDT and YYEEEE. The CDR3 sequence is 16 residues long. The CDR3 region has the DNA TGTGCCAGCAGCCGGAGGGACAGGGGATCGCAAGATACGCAGTATTTT. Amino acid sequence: CASSRRDRGSQDTQYF. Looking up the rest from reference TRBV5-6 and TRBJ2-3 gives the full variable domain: DAGVTQSPTHLIKTRGQQVTLRCSPKSGHDTVSWYQQALGQGPQFIFQYYEEEERQRGNFPDRFSGHQFPNYSSELNVNALLLGDSALYLCASSRRDRGSQDTQYFGPGTRLTVL.

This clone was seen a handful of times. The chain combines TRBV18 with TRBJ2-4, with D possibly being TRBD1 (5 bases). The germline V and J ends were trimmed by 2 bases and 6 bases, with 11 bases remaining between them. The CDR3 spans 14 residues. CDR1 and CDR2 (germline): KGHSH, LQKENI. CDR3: CASSPIPDRNIQYF. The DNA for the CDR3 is TGTGCCAGCTCACCAATCCCCGACAGAAACATTCAGTACTTC.

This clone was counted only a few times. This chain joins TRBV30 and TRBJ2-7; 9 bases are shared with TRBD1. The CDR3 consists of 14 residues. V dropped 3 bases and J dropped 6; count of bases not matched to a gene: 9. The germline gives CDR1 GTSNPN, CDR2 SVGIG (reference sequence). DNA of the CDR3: TGTGCCTGGAGGAACCGGGACAGGGTGAGCGAGCAGTACTTC. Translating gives CAWRNRDRVSEQYF.

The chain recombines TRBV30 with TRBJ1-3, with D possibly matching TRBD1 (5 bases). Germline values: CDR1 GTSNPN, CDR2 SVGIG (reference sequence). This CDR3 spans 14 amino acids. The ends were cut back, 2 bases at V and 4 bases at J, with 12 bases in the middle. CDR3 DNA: TGTGCCTGGAGTCCGGGGGGTTACGGAAACACCATATATTTT. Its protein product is CAWSPGGYGNTIYF.

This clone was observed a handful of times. CDR3 amino acids: CASSSQGHSYEQYF. The CDR3 nucleotides read TGTGCCAGTAGTTCGCAGGGCCACTCCTACGAGCAGTACTTC. The V gene is TRBV19, the J gene TRBJ2-7; TRBD1 might be the D (5 bases). Trimming shortened V by 5 bases and J by 0 bases, and 11 bases separated the two germline ends. The CDR3 consists of 14 residues. Germline assignment: CDR1 LNHDA and CDR2 SQIVND (reference sequence).

Here the CDR3 reads CASSLSRGQGSYEQYF. In nucleotides, the CDR3 is TGTGCCAGCAGTTTATCTCGGGGACAGGGTAGCTACGAGCAGTACTTC. This chain links TRBV27 with TRBJ2-7; 9 nucleotides align to TRBD1. Germline CDR1 MNHEY, CDR2 SMNVEV (reference sequence). The CDR3 is 16 residues long. Trimming at V came to 0 bases and at J to 3 bases, leaving 6 bases not matched to a gene.

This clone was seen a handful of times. CDR3 residues: CASSSRQGGRIEAFF. The CDR3 DNA reads TGTGCCAGCAGCTCGAGACAGGGGGGGCGGATTGAAGCTTTCTTT. This chain connects TRBV13 to TRBJ1-1; 9 bases align to TRBD1. Looked up from germline, CDR1 is PRHDT and CDR2 is FYEKMQ (reference sequence). Trimming cost V 4 bases and J 7 bases; bases outside gene matches: 10. The CDR3 sequence is 15 residues long. Supplemented by reference TRBV13 and TRBJ1-1, the full variable domain reads AAGVIQSPRHLIKEKRETATLKCYPIPRHDTVYWYQQGPGQDPQFLISFYEKMQSDKGSIPDRFSAQQFSDYHSELNMSSLELGDSALYFCASSSRQGGRIEAFFGQGTRLTVV.

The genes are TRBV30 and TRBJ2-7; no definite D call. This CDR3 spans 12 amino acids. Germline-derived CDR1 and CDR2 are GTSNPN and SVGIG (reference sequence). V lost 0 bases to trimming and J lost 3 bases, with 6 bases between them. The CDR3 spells CAWSVDFYEQYF. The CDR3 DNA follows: TGTGCCTGGAGTGTTGACTTCTACGAGCAGTACTTC.

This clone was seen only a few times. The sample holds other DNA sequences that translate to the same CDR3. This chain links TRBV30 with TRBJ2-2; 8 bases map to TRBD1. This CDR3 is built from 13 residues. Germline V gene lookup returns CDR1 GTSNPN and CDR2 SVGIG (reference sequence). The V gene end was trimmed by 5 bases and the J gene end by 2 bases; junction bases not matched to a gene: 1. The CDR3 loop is CAWDRGNTGELFF. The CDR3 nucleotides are TGTGCCTGGGACAGGGGAAACACCGGGGAGCTGTTTTTT.

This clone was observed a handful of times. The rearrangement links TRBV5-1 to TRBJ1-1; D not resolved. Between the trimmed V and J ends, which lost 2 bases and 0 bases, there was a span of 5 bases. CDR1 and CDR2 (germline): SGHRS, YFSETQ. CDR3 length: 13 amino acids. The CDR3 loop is CASSFNMNTEAFF. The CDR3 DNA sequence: TGCGCCAGCAGCTTTAACATGAACACTGAAGCTTTCTTT.

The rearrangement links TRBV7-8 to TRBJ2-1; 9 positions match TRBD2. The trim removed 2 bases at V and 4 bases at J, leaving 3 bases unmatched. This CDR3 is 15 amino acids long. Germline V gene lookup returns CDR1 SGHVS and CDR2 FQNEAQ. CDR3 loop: CASSLLSGGYNEQFF. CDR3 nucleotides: TGTGCCAGCAGCTTATTGAGCGGGGGGTACAATGAGCAGTTCTTC.

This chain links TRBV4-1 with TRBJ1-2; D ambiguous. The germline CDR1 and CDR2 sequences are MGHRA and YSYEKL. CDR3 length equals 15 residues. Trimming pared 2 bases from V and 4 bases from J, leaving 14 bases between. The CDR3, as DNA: TGCGCCAGCAGCCAAAGTTCAGGTTCGGTCTATGGCTACACCTTC. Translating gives CASSQSSGSVYGYTF.

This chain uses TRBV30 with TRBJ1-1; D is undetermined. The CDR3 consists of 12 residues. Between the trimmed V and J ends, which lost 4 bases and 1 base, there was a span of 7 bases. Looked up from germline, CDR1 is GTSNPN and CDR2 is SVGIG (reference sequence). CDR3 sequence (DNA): TGTGCCTGGACAGAGGGGAACACTGAAGCTTTCTTT. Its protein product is CAWTEGNTEAFF.

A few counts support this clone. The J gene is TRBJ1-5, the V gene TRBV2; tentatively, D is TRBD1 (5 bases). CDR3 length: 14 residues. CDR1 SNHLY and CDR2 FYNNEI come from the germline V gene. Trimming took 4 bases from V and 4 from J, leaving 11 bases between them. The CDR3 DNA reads TGTGCCAGCAGTGGAGCCCCAGGGAATCAGCCCCAGCATTTT. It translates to CASSGAPGNQPQHF.

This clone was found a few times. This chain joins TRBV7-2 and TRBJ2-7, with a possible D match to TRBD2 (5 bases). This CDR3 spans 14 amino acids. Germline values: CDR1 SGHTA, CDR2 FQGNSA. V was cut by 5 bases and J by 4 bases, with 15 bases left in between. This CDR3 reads CASSPRRGLYEQYF. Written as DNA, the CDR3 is TGTGCCAGCAGCCCGCGTCGAGGGCTATACGAGCAGTACTTC.

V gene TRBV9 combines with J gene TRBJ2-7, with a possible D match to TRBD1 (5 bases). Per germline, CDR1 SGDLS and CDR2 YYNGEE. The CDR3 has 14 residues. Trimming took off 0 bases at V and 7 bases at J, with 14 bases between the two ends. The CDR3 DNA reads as TGTGCCAGCAGCGTAGGGGGCACCTCTCGGGAGCAGTACTTC. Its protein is CASSVGGTSREQYF.

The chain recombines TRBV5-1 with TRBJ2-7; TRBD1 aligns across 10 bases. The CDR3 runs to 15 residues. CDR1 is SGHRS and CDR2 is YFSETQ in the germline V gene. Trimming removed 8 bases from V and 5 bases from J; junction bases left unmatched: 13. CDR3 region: CASSRLGDRGDEQYF. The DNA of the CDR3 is TGCGCCAGTTCTCGGTTAGGGGACAGGGGTGACGAGCAGTACTTC.

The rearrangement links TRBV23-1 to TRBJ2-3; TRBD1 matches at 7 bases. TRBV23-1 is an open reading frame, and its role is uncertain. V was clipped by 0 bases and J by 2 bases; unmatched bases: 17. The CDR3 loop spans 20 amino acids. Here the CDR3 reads CASSQSPLRTGESDTDTQYF. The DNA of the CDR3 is TGCGCCAGCAGTCAATCGCCTTTGAGGACAGGCGAAAGCGACACAGATACGCAGTATTTT.

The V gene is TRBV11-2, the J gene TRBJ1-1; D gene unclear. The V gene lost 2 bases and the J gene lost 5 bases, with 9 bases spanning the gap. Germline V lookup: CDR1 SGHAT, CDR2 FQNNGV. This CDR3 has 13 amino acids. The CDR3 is CASSLNGETEAFF. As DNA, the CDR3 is TGTGCCAGCAGCTTAAACGGGGAGACTGAAGCTTTCTTT.

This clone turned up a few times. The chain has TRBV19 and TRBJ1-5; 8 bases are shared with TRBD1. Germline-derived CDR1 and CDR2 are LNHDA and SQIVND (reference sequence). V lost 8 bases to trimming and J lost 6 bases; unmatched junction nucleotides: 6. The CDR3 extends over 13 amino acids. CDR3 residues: CASGDRGTQPQHF. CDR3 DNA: TGTGCCAGTGGAGACAGGGGAACTCAGCCCCAGCATTTT. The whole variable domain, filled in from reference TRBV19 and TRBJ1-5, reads DGGITQSPKYLFRKEGQNVTLSCEQNLNHDAMYWYRQDPGQGLRLIYYSQIVNDFQKGDIAEGYSVSREKKESFPLTVTSAQKNPTAFYLCASGDRGTQPQHFGDGTRLSIL.

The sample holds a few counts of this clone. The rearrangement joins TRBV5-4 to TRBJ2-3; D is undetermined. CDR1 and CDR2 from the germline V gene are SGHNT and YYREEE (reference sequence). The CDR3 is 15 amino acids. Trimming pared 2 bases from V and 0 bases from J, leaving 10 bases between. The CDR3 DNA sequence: TGTGCCAGCAGCTTTACTACCACTAGCACAGATACGCAGTATTTT. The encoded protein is CASSFTTTSTDTQYF.

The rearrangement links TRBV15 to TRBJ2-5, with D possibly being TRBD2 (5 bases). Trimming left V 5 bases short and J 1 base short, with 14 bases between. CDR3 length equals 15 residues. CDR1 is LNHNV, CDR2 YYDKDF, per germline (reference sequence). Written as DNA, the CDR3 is TGTGCCACCAGCGCAAGGGAGCGGATCCAAGAGACCCAGTACTTC. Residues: CATSARERIQETQYF.

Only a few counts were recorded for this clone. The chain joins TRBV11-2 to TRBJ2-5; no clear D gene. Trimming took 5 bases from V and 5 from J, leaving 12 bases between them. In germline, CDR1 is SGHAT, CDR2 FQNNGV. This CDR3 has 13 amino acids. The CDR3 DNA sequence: TGTGCCAGCAGCCTATCTACCGGGGAGACCCAGTACTTC. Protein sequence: CASSLSTGETQYF.

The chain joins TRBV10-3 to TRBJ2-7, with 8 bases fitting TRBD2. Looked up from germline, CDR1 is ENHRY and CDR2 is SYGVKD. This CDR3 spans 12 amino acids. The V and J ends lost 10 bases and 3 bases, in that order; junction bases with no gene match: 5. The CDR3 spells CATGGGVYEQYF. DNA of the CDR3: TGTGCCACCGGGGGGGGCGTCTACGAGCAGTACTTC.

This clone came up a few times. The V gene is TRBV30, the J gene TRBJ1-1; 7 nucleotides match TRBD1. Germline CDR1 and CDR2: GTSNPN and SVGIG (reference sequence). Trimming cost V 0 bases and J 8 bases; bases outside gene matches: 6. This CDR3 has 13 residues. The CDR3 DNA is TGTGCCTGGAGTGTGACAGGGTTTGCGGAAGCTTTCTTT. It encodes CAWSVTGFAEAFF.

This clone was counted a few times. The CDR3 region has the DNA TGTGCCAGCAGTTACTCCCCGGGGAGCTCCTACGAGCAGTACTTC. Its translation is CASSYSPGSSYEQYF. The rearrangement uses TRBV6-5 and TRBJ2-7; perhaps TRBD2 as D (5 bases). The germline CDR1 and CDR2 sequences are MNHEY and SVGAGI. V shed 0 bases and J shed 0 bases, with 9 bases lying between them. The CDR3 covers 15 residues.

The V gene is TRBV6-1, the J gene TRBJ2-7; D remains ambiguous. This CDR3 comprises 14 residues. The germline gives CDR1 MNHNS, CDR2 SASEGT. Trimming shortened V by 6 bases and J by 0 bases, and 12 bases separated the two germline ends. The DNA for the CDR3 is TGTGCCAGCAGAACCGCTGGTAGCTCCTACGAGCAGTACTTC. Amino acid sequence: CASRTAGSSYEQYF.

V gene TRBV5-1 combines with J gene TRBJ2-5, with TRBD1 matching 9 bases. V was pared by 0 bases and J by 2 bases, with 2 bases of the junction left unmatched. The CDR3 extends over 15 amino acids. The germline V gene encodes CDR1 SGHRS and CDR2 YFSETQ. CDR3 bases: TGCGCCAGCAGCTTGGGGGACAGGGATCAAGAGACCCAGTACTTC. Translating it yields CASSLGDRDQETQYF.

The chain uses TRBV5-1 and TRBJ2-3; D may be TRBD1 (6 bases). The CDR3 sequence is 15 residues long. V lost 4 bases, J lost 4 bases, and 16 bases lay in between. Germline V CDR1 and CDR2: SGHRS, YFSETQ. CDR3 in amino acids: CASSPGTPRPDTQYF. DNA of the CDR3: TGCGCCAGCAGCCCTGGGACACCACGCCCAGATACGCAGTATTTT.